Listed below are T cell receptor beta chains from one sample, sequenced in a study of cytomegalovirus exposure and HLA in healthy donors. Data came from immunoSEQ multiplex PCR; TCRdb stores just in-frame clones and leaves some out. The sample lists 150,000 to 200,000 clones, 65% to 85% occurring once. Sequencing was performed on PBMCs. These receptors originate from a woman under 30 in good health and CMV-seronegative. Each CDR3 is given with its conserved first and last residue. The order of the fields is clone size, J gene, V gene, D gene, CDR3 DNA, CDR3 protein. D genes are given only for firm matches. Expanded clones get a size class; other rows say once, few or many, or leave the size out.

clone_size: once; j_call: TRBJ1-5; v_call: TRBV10-3; d_call: TRBD1; cdr3_nt: TGTGCCATCGGGACAGGATCCCCCCAGCATTTT; cdr3_aa: CAIGTGSPQHF
clone_size: few; j_call: TRBJ1-1; v_call: TRBV30; d_call: TRBD1; cdr3_nt: TGTGCCTGGAGTCGGACAGGAATTGGTGTTTGGACTGAAGCTTTCTTT; cdr3_aa: CAWSRTGIGVWTEAFF
clone_size: NA; j_call: TRBJ1-5; v_call: TRBV27; d_call: TRBD1; cdr3_nt: TGTGCCAGCAGGGACAGGGGTAGGAATCAGCCCCAGCATTTT; cdr3_aa: CASRDRGRNQPQHF
clone_size: NA; j_call: TRBJ2-1; v_call: TRBV4-1; d_call: TRBD1; cdr3_nt: TGCGCCAGCAGCCAACCGGACAGGGCCTTACACAATGAGCAGTTCTTC; cdr3_aa: CASSQPDRALHNEQFF
clone_size: NA; j_call: TRBJ1-1; v_call: TRBV5-8; d_call: TRBD1; cdr3_nt: TGTGCCAGCAGCCGGGACAGGGGTTCGAGCACTGAAGCTTTCTTT; cdr3_aa: CASSRDRGSSTEAFF
clone_size: once; j_call: TRBJ1-3; v_call: TRBV6-5; d_call: NA; cdr3_nt: TGTGCCAGCAGTTACTTGTCCGGGGACACCATATATTTT; cdr3_aa: CASSYLSGDTIYF
clone_size: NA; j_call: TRBJ1-1; v_call: TRBV7-2; d_call: NA; cdr3_nt: TGTGCCAGCAGCTTAGCGTGGTCGGGTGGTCTTGAAGCTTTCTTT; cdr3_aa: CASSLAWSGGLEAFF
clone_size: NA; j_call: TRBJ2-3; v_call: TRBV7-3; d_call: NA; cdr3_nt: TGTGCCAGCAGCTTAAGGGGCCGCTCCAGCAGCACAGATACGCAGTATTTT; cdr3_aa: CASSLRGRSSSTDTQYF
clone_size: NA; j_call: TRBJ2-7; v_call: TRBV28; d_call: TRBD1; cdr3_nt: TGTGCCAGCAGTCCTGGGACAGGGGCATGGTACGAGCAGTACTTC; cdr3_aa: CASSPGTGAWYEQYF
clone_size: NA; j_call: TRBJ2-4; v_call: TRBV11-2; d_call: NA; cdr3_nt: TGTGCCAGCAGCTTAGCGGGACACCAACTAGCCAAAAACATTCAGTACTTC; cdr3_aa: CASSLAGHQLAKNIQYF
clone_size: NA; j_call: TRBJ2-2; v_call: TRBV6-6; d_call: NA; cdr3_nt: TGTGCCAGCAGTTTCGGCAGGGGCTCAAACACCGGGGAGCTGTTTTTT; cdr3_aa: CASSFGRGSNTGELFF
clone_size: NA; j_call: TRBJ2-5; v_call: TRBV4-1; d_call: NA; cdr3_nt: TGCGCCAGCAGCGTAGCTCCCCGGGGTCAAGAGACCCAGTACTTC; cdr3_aa: CASSVAPRGQETQYF
clone_size: NA; j_call: TRBJ2-1; v_call: TRBV28; d_call: TRBD2; cdr3_nt: TGTGCCAGCAGGGAACCTGGGGACTACCTAAACAATGAGCAGTTCTTC; cdr3_aa: CASREPGDYLNNEQFF
clone_size: NA; j_call: TRBJ2-7; v_call: TRBV28; d_call: NA; cdr3_nt: TGTGCCAGCAGTACCCAATTTCTGGGGGCGTACGAGCAGTACTTC; cdr3_aa: CASSTQFLGAYEQYF
clone_size: NA; j_call: TRBJ2-1; v_call: TRBV5-1; d_call: NA; cdr3_nt: TGCGCCAGCCCTCGGGTCTACAATGAGCAGTTCTTC; cdr3_aa: CASPRVYNEQFF
clone_size: NA; j_call: TRBJ2-1; v_call: TRBV13; d_call: TRBD2; cdr3_nt: TGTGCCAGCAGCCTCTCCCCGGGACTAGCGGGAGGGCCCTCCGGCAATGAGCAGTTCTTC; cdr3_aa: CASSLSPGLAGGPSGNEQFF
clone_size: once; j_call: TRBJ2-3; v_call: TRBV5-1; d_call: TRBD2; cdr3_nt: TGCGCCAGCAGCTTGTTTCCGGGACTAGCGGGAACAGATACGCAGTATTTT; cdr3_aa: CASSLFPGLAGTDTQYF
clone_size: NA; j_call: TRBJ2-3; v_call: TRBV7-2; d_call: NA; cdr3_nt: TGTGCCAGCAGCGCCCGCCCGGGAGCTACGCAGTATTTT; cdr3_aa: CASSARPGATQYF
clone_size: NA; j_call: TRBJ2-3; v_call: TRBV6-5; d_call: TRBD2; cdr3_nt: TGTGCCAGCAGTTACGGGGGAGGGCCAGATACGCAGTATTTT; cdr3_aa: CASSYGGGPDTQYF
clone_size: NA; j_call: TRBJ1-1; v_call: TRBV11-3; d_call: NA; cdr3_nt: TGTGCCAGCAGCTTAGATCGAACAGGGTACACTGAAGCTTTCTTT; cdr3_aa: CASSLDRTGYTEAFF
clone_size: NA; j_call: TRBJ2-7; v_call: TRBV6-5; d_call: TRBD1; cdr3_nt: TGTGCCAGCAGTTACTCGGGACAGGGGTACTACGAGCAGTACTTC; cdr3_aa: CASSYSGQGYYEQYF
clone_size: few; j_call: TRBJ2-3; v_call: TRBV7-2; d_call: NA; cdr3_nt: TGTGCCAGCAAGACAGGAGCCCCACACACAGATACGCAGTATTTT; cdr3_aa: CASKTGAPHTDTQYF
clone_size: NA; j_call: TRBJ2-3; v_call: TRBV7-2; d_call: TRBD2; cdr3_nt: TGTGCCAGCAGCTTAGGATTTGGCAGCGGGAGGGCCCCCACAGATACGCAGTATTTT; cdr3_aa: CASSLGFGSGRAPTDTQYF
clone_size: NA; j_call: TRBJ2-1; v_call: TRBV5-4; d_call: TRBD2; cdr3_nt: TGTGCCAGCGCACTAGCGAATTACGATGAGCAGTTCTTC; cdr3_aa: CASALANYDEQFF
clone_size: NA; j_call: TRBJ2-3; v_call: TRBV6-1; d_call: TRBD2; cdr3_nt: TGTGCCAGCAGTTTGCTGAGCGGGGCCACAGATACGCAGTATTTT; cdr3_aa: CASSLLSGATDTQYF
clone_size: NA; j_call: TRBJ2-7; v_call: TRBV6-5; d_call: TRBD1; cdr3_nt: TGTGCCAGCAGTTACACCCGGGACAGGGCCTACGAGCAGTACTTC; cdr3_aa: CASSYTRDRAYEQYF
clone_size: NA; j_call: TRBJ1-2; v_call: TRBV5-6; d_call: TRBD1; cdr3_nt: TGTGCCAGCAGCACATGGACAGGGGGCTCTGGCTACACCTTC; cdr3_aa: CASSTWTGGSGYTF
clone_size: NA; j_call: TRBJ1-1; v_call: TRBV25-1; d_call: NA; cdr3_nt: TGTGCCAGCAGTGAACTGGGTCGGGGAGGGGGCACTGAAGCTTTCTTT; cdr3_aa: CASSELGRGGGTEAFF
clone_size: NA; j_call: TRBJ1-2; v_call: TRBV18; d_call: NA; cdr3_nt: TGTGCCAGCTCAGCCACCACCACAGGGACGAACTATGGCTACACCTTC; cdr3_aa: CASSATTTGTNYGYTF
clone_size: NA; j_call: TRBJ2-1; v_call: TRBV21-1; d_call: NA; cdr3_nt: TGTGCCAGCAGCAAGGGACTAGCATACAATGAGCAGTTCTTC; cdr3_aa: CASSKGLAYNEQFF
clone_size: NA; j_call: TRBJ2-1; v_call: TRBV11-2; d_call: TRBD2; cdr3_nt: TGTGCCAGCAGCCAGACTAGCGGGGGGAATGAGCAGTTCTTC; cdr3_aa: CASSQTSGGNEQFF
clone_size: NA; j_call: TRBJ2-2; v_call: TRBV11-2; d_call: NA; cdr3_nt: TGTGCCAGCAGCTTAGGGCCGAACACCGGGGAGCTGTTTTTT; cdr3_aa: CASSLGPNTGELFF
clone_size: once; j_call: TRBJ2-3; v_call: TRBV7-9; d_call: NA; cdr3_nt: TGTGCCAGCAGTATAATCAGCACAGATACGCAGTATTTT; cdr3_aa: CASSIISTDTQYF
clone_size: NA; j_call: TRBJ2-7; v_call: TRBV19; d_call: TRBD1; cdr3_nt: TGTGCCAGTAGTATGGACAGGGGCCCCTACGAGCAGTACTTC; cdr3_aa: CASSMDRGPYEQYF
clone_size: once; j_call: TRBJ2-7; v_call: TRBV11-2; d_call: NA; cdr3_nt: TGTGCCAGCAGCCCGGGTTGGGAGCAGTACTTC; cdr3_aa: CASSPGWEQYF
clone_size: NA; j_call: TRBJ2-2; v_call: TRBV2; d_call: TRBD1; cdr3_nt: TGTGCCAGCAGGCCGACAGGGTACGGGGAGCTGTTTTTT; cdr3_aa: CASRPTGYGELFF
clone_size: NA; j_call: TRBJ1-1; v_call: TRBV11-3; d_call: NA; cdr3_nt: TGTGCCAGCAGCTTAGCGGGTCGGAACACTGAAGCTTTCTTT; cdr3_aa: CASSLAGRNTEAFF
clone_size: NA; j_call: TRBJ2-1; v_call: TRBV28; d_call: TRBD2; cdr3_nt: TGTTCTAGCGGGATTACAAATGAGCAGTTCTTC; cdr3_aa: CSSGITNEQFF
clone_size: NA; j_call: TRBJ1-5; v_call: TRBV15; d_call: NA; cdr3_nt: TGTGCCACCAGCAGAGGCGGGGGAAGCAATCAGCCCCAGCATTTT; cdr3_aa: CATSRGGGSNQPQHF
clone_size: NA; j_call: TRBJ2-3; v_call: TRBV7-8; d_call: TRBD2; cdr3_nt: TGTGCCAGCAGCTTCAAGCGGGAGAGGACAGATACGCAGTATTTT; cdr3_aa: CASSFKRERTDTQYF
clone_size: NA; j_call: TRBJ2-7; v_call: TRBV4-3; d_call: NA; cdr3_nt: TGCGCCAGCAGCCAAGAAACAGTCGGCAACTACGAGCAGTACTTC; cdr3_aa: CASSQETVGNYEQYF
clone_size: NA; j_call: TRBJ2-7; v_call: TRBV28; d_call: NA; cdr3_nt: TGTGCCAGCAGTTTAGGCGCGGGATCACCCTACGAGCAGTACTTC; cdr3_aa: CASSLGAGSPYEQYF
clone_size: once; j_call: TRBJ2-7; v_call: TRBV5-8; d_call: TRBD2; cdr3_nt: TGTGCCAGCACCCGACTAGCGGGGACGGGGGAGCAGTACTTC; cdr3_aa: CASTRLAGTGEQYF
clone_size: NA; j_call: TRBJ2-1; v_call: TRBV7-9; d_call: NA; cdr3_nt: TGTGCCAGCAGCTTGGACAACAATGAGCAGTTCTTC; cdr3_aa: CASSLDNNEQFF
clone_size: NA; j_call: TRBJ1-2; v_call: TRBV5-4; d_call: NA; cdr3_nt: TGTGCCAGCAGCTCCTTGACAGGACTTAGAAGCGGAGGCTACACCTTC; cdr3_aa: CASSSLTGLRSGGYTF
clone_size: NA; j_call: TRBJ2-7; v_call: TRBV27; d_call: TRBD2; cdr3_nt: TGTGCCAGCAGTTTAAGTGGGATTCGGGCTAGCGGGAAATTCTACGAGCAGTACTTC; cdr3_aa: CASSLSGIRASGKFYEQYF
clone_size: NA; j_call: TRBJ2-7; v_call: TRBV11-1; d_call: TRBD2; cdr3_nt: TGTGCCAGCACCCGGACTAGCCGCCTTTGGTACTTC; cdr3_aa: CASTRTSRLWYF
clone_size: NA; j_call: TRBJ2-6; v_call: TRBV5-1; d_call: NA; cdr3_nt: TGCGCCAGCACCCTGGGACAACCAATAACCTTCCACAGCGCCTCTGGGGCCAACGTCCTGACTTTC; cdr3_aa: CASTLGQPITFHSASGANVLTF
clone_size: NA; j_call: TRBJ1-1; v_call: TRBV7-9; d_call: NA; cdr3_nt: TGTGCCAGCAGTGTCAGGGATGCTGAAGCTTTCTTT; cdr3_aa: CASSVRDAEAFF
clone_size: NA; j_call: TRBJ2-2; v_call: TRBV29-1; d_call: TRBD2; cdr3_nt: TGCAGCGCCACCCGGGGGGGGCGCGGGACCGGGGAGCTGTTTTTT; cdr3_aa: CSATRGGRGTGELFF